What follows are 20 T cell receptor beta chains derived from one specimen sequenced in a study of blood T cell repertoires in COVID-19 (dated by TCRdb to the early 2020s). The method behind the library was the immunoSEQ multiplex PCR assay. TCRdb stores this immuneACCESS table with in-frame sequences only. Part of the clones is absent; in the studies checked, under half of the shortfall reflects unresolved V genes, and no reason is known for the rest. The sample includes some 220,000 clones, with under 90% observed a single time. Of the sample, 18% falls within the top ten clones. Sequencing was done on a sample of peripheral blood. These TCRs come from a woman over 75 with active or convalescent COVID-19.

The chain couples TRBV6-2 or TRBV6-3 to TRBJ2-7; D is undetermined. Trimming took 0 bases from V and 1 from J, leaving 4 bases between them. Per the germline V gene, CDR1 is MNHEY and CDR2 is SVGEGT. The CDR3 has 13 residues. CDR3 sequence: CASSYSQSYEQYF. For the CDR3, the DNA is TGTGCCAGCAGTTACTCCCAGTCCTACGAGCAGTACTTC.

CDR3 coding DNA: TGCAGTGCTAGTCCCCTCTCCCTCGGGGGGGCCTCTGAGCAGTTCTTC. Translated, it gives CSASPLSLGGASEQFF. This chain joins TRBV20-1 and TRBJ2-1, with 8 nucleotides matching TRBD2. V lost 3 bases and J lost 9; bases outside the gene matches: 16. This CDR3 contains 16 residues. CDR1 is DFQATT and CDR2 is SNEGSKA in the germline V gene (reference sequence).

The chain recombines TRBV11-2 with TRBJ2-3; 7 bases align to TRBD1. The trim removed 4 bases at V and 2 bases at J, leaving 9 bases unmatched. The CDR3 extends over 16 amino acids. Germline CDR1 is SGHAT and CDR2 is FQNNGV. CDR3 in amino acids: CASSWQTGIYTDTQYF. The CDR3 DNA reads TGTGCCAGCAGCTGGCAGACAGGGATTTACACAGATACGCAGTATTTT.

This chain links TRBV5-4 with TRBJ2-5; the D is unclear. This CDR3 spans 16 amino acids. The V end lost 1 base, the J end lost 4 bases, and 17 bases lay between the germline ends. CDR1 is SGHNT and CDR2 is YYREEE in the germline V gene (reference sequence). DNA of the CDR3: TGTGCCAGCAGCTTGAGTAGCACCACCCTCCCAGAGACCCAGTACTTC. As protein: CASSLSSTTLPETQYF.

The genes are TRBV2 and TRBJ2-1; 9 nucleotides line up with TRBD1. CDR1 and CDR2 (germline): SNHLY, FYNNEI. Trimming removed 3 bases from V and 7 bases from J; junction bases left unmatched: 7. The CDR3 spans 15 residues. DNA for the CDR3: TGTGCCAGCAGTGATGCGACAGGGGGAGTAAATGAGCAGTTCTTC. Translated: CASSDATGGVNEQFF.

The chain recombines TRBV5-5 with TRBJ1-5; 9 positions agree with TRBD1. V gave up 1 base and J gave up 7 bases; unmatched junction bases: 6. Looked up from germline, CDR1 is SGHKS and CDR2 is YYEKEE (reference sequence). The CDR3 totals 15 residues. Here the CDR3 reads CASSLRTGDSQPQHF. CDR3 nucleotides: TGTGCCAGCAGCTTGCGGACAGGGGATAGCCAGCCCCAGCATTTT.

This chain connects TRBV5-1 to TRBJ1-1; D is possibly TRBD1 (5 bases). In germline, CDR1 is SGHRS, CDR2 YFSETQ. The CDR3 is 14 residues long. V was pared by 4 bases and J by 6 bases, with 16 bases between. The CDR3 sequence: CASSQMTVDAEAFF. The CDR3 nucleotides read TGCGCCAGCAGCCAAATGACAGTGGATGCTGAAGCTTTCTTT.

This rearrangement joins TRBV4-1 to TRBJ2-2, with TRBD2 identical over 8 bases. Germline V gene lookup returns CDR1 MGHRA and CDR2 YSYEKL. The ends lost 1 base at V and 4 bases at J; junction bases unmatched: 2. This CDR3 is built from 15 residues. CDR3 sequence: CASSQAGLGTGELFF. The CDR3 nucleotides are TGCGCCAGCAGCCAAGCGGGACTAGGCACCGGGGAGCTGTTTTTT.

As to this clone: Other nucleotide sequences from this sample produce the same CDR3. This sequence joins TRBV7-2 and TRBJ2-7, with D tentatively TRBD2 (6 bases). This CDR3 has 13 amino acids. The germline V and J ends were trimmed by 1 base and 3 bases, with 7 bases remaining between them. Germline V gives CDR1 SGHTA, CDR2 FQGNSA. CDR3 protein: CASSLGGGYEQYF. DNA of the CDR3: TGTGCCAGCAGCTTAGGGGGAGGCTACGAGCAGTACTTC.

V usage is TRBV2 and J usage is TRBJ2-1, with 14 positions matching TRBD2. This CDR3 has 18 residues. V gave up 6 bases and J gave up 8 bases; unmatched junction bases: 15. Germline-derived CDR1 and CDR2 are SNHLY and FYNNEI. The CDR3 DNA sequence: TGTGCCAGCAGCTTTACCGGGACTAGCGGGGGCCTTGTATATGAGCAGTTCTTC. This codes for CASSFTGTSGGLVYEQFF.

To note about this clone: The sample carries other DNA sequences with the same CDR3. The chain uses TRBV9 and TRBJ2-6, with 9 bases lining up with TRBD1. Trimming took 3 bases from V and 0 from J; bases not matched to a gene: 4. From germline, CDR1 is SGDLS and CDR2 YYNGEE. This CDR3 region has 17 residues. The CDR3 reads CASSEGTGFSGANVLTF. CDR3 DNA: TGTGCCAGCAGCGAGGGGACAGGGTTCTCTGGGGCCAACGTCCTGACTTTC.

The chain links TRBV12-3 or TRBV12-4 to TRBJ2-3; D not resolved. The length of the CDR3 is 12 residues. Deletions cut 6 bases from V and 4 bases from J, with 8 bases between. CDR3 amino acids: CASRRSADTQYF. The CDR3 region has the DNA TGTGCCAGCAGGAGGAGTGCAGATACGCAGTATTTT.

The table lists this clone with a count of one. The chain couples TRBV11-3 to TRBJ2-7; possible D gene TRBD2, 5 bases. The CDR3 length is 14 residues. Trimming stripped 5 bases from V and 7 bases from J, with 18 bases between. Germline V lookup: CDR1 SGHNT, CDR2 YENEEA. As DNA, the CDR3 is TGTGCCAGCAGCCCAACGGCGGGTTCGTCAGAGCAGTACTTC. This translates into CASSPTAGSSEQYF.

V and J are TRBV7-2 and TRBJ2-5; no clear D. This CDR3 is built from 13 residues. V was trimmed by 4 bases and J by 1 base, leaving 7 bases between them. Per the germline V gene, CDR1 is SGHTA and CDR2 is FQGNSA. The CDR3 reads CASSSRPQETQYF. CDR3 DNA: TGTGCCAGCAGCTCCCGTCCCCAAGAGACCCAGTACTTC.

The DNA for the CDR3 is TGTGCCAGCTCTGATCAGGCCCTTAACACTGAAGCTTTCTTT. It encodes CASSDQALNTEAFF. V gene TRBV18 combines with J gene TRBJ1-1; the D is unclear. V was clipped by 6 bases and J by 2 bases, with 13 bases between them. Germline CDR1 is KGHSH and CDR2 is LQKENI. The CDR3 totals 14 residues.

The chain couples TRBV19 to TRBJ2-3; D is perhaps TRBD2 (5 bases). Trimming removed 3 bases from V and 4 bases from J, with 11 bases in between. Germline V gene sequence: CDR1 LNHDA, CDR2 SQIVND (reference sequence). This CDR3 is built from 14 residues. CDR3 sequence reads: CASSIGGSPDTQYF. The CDR3 DNA is TGTGCCAGTAGTATTGGTGGGAGCCCAGATACGCAGTATTTT.

The chain is built from TRBV18 and TRBJ2-2; 10 nucleotides align to TRBD2. The length of the CDR3 is 16 residues. The V gene's germline CDR1 is KGHSH and CDR2 LQKENI. Trimming cost V 3 bases and J 5 bases; bases outside gene matches: 6. CDR3 sequence reads: CASSPGLAGVTGELFF. CDR3 DNA: TGTGCCAGCTCACCGGGGCTAGCGGGAGTTACCGGGGAGCTGTTTTTT.

This clone has a single count. The chain has TRBV7-2 and TRBJ2-3; no firm D call. The CDR3 extends over 13 amino acids. Germline V gene sequence: CDR1 SGHTA, CDR2 FQGNSA. V lost 4 bases, J lost 2 bases, and 7 bases lay in between. The CDR3 spells CASSSRATDTQYF. CDR3 DNA sequence: TGTGCCAGCAGCTCGCGCGCCACAGATACGCAGTATTTT. Supplemented by reference TRBV7-2 and TRBJ2-3, the full variable domain reads GAGVSQSPSNKVTEKGKDVELRCDPISGHTALYWYRQSLGQGLEFLIYFQGNSAPDKSGLPSDRFSAERTGGSVSTLTIQRTQQEDSAVYLCASSSRATDTQYFGPGTRLTVL.

V and J are TRBV27 and TRBJ1-4; 7 nucleotides line up with TRBD1. This CDR3 contains 17 residues. The germline V gene encodes CDR1 MNHEY and CDR2 SMNVEV (reference sequence). V dropped 2 bases and J dropped 4; count of bases not matched to a gene: 10. DNA for the CDR3: TGTGCCAGCAGTTTAAGGTTTCAGGGGGGCCTTAATGAAAAACTGTTTTTT. Translated, it gives CASSLRFQGGLNEKLFF.

The rearrangement joins TRBV10-3 to TRBJ2-3; 8 nucleotides agree with TRBD2. Germline trimming cut 0 bases from V and 0 bases from J; bases unmatched to any gene: 2. The length of the CDR3 is 16 residues. Germline V gene data show CDR1 as ENHRY and CDR2 as SYGVKD. Here the CDR3 DNA reads TGTGCCATCAGTGAGTCCAAGCGGGAGAGCACAGATACGCAGTATTTT. Translated, it gives CAISESKRESTDTQYF.